The T cell receptor beta chain described here comes from a study of OX40 agonist ivuxolimab in advanced cancers. Study information: Prior anti-PD-1, anti-PD-L1 or anti-CTLA-4 therapy did not bar entry, and less than 50% had some. Whole-study results and caveats: CD4+ and CD8+ blood T cells expanded clonally by week 6 at 0.1 to 3.0 mg/kg. Near-lowest levels of clonal expansion characterized partial responders at 0.1-3.0 mg/kg.

Germline V gene data show CDR1 as SGHTA and CDR2 as FQGNSA. The CDR3 has 15 amino acids. Trimming pared 3 bases from V and 0 bases from J, leaving 9 bases between. This clone was seen once. Its antigen is currently unknown. Sequencing used immunoSEQ multiplex PCR; TCRdb keeps in-frame clones, though not all of them. The sample gives tens of thousands of clones, more than 70% of which show up once; less than 2.5% is in the top ten. This TCR was sampled from an adult with an advanced solid tumor such as melanoma, head and neck, liver or kidney cancer. V is TRBV7-2 and J is TRBJ1-5, with no clear D. Sequenced material: CD4+ or CD8+ T cells sorted from blood, taken in a trial of the OX40 agonist ivuxolimab. The CDR3 spells CASSLIINSNQPQHF. The DNA of the CDR3 is TGTGCCAGCAGCTTGATCATAAATAGCAATCAGCCCCAGCATTTT.